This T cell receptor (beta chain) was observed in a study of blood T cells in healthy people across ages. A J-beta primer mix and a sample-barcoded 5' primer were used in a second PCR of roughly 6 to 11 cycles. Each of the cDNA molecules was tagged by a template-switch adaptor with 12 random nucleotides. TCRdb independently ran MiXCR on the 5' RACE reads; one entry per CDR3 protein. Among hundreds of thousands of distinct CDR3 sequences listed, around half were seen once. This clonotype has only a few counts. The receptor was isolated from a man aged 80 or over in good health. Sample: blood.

The CDR3 region has the DNA TGTGCCAGCAGTTCTCGACGCAATGAGCAGTTCTTC. Its protein is CASSSRRNEQFF. This chain links TRBV28 with TRBJ2-1; no reliable D call. Germline lookup yields CDR1 MDHEN and CDR2 SYDVKM. V was cut by 4 bases and J by 6 bases, with 7 bases left in between. This CDR3 comprises 12 residues. Supplemented by reference TRBV28 and TRBJ2-1, the full variable domain reads DVKVTQSSRYLVKRTGEKVFLECVQDMDHENMFWYRQDPGLGLRLIYFSYDVKMKEKGDIPEGYSVSREKKERFSLILESASTNQTSMYLCASSSRRNEQFFGPGTRLTVL.